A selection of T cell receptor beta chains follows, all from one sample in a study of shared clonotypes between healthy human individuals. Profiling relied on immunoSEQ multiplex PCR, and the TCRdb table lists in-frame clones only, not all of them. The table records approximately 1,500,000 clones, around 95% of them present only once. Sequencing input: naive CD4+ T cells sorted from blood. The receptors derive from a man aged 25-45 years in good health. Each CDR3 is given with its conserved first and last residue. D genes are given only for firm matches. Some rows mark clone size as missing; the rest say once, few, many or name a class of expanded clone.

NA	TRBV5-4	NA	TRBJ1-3	CASSLDNESGNTIYF	TGTGCCAGCAGCTTAGATAACGAATCTGGAAACACCATATATTTT
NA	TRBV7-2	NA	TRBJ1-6	CASSNGGSYNSPLHF	TGTGCCAGCAGCAACGGGGGGTCCTATAATTCACCCCTCCACTTT
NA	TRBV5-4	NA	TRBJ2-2	CASSASWSVGGELFF	TGTGCCAGCAGCGCCTCGTGGAGCGTAGGCGGGGAGCTGTTTTTT
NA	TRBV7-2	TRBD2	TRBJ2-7	CASSFREGGAYEQYF	TGTGCCAGCAGCTTTCGGGAGGGTGGCGCCTACGAGCAGTACTTC
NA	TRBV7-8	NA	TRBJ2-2	CASSYSGGPLGGGELFF	TGTGCCAGCAGCTACAGCGGAGGGCCTTTGGGCGGCGGGGAGCTGTTTTTT
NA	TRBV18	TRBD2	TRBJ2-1	CASSPEVIAGKEQFF	TGTGCCAGCTCACCAGAAGTGATAGCGGGCAAAGAGCAGTTCTTC
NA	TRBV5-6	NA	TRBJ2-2	CASSELKSGELFF	TGTGCCAGCAGCGAGCTCAAGTCCGGGGAGCTGTTTTTT
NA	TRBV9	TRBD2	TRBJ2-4	CASSVFSGSFDIQYF	TGTGCCAGCAGCGTATTTAGCGGGAGCTTTGACATTCAGTACTTC
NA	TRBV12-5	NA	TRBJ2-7	CASGPRTGNMASYEQYF	TGTGCTAGTGGTCCCCGGACGGGGAACATGGCCTCCTACGAGCAGTACTTC
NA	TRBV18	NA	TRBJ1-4	CASSPNGGTNEKLFF	TGTGCCAGCTCACCCAACGGGGGGACTAATGAAAAACTGTTTTTT
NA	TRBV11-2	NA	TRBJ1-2	CASSFRDHRDYTF	TGTGCCAGCAGCTTTCGCGACCACAGAGACTACACCTTC
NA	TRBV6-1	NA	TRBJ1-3	CASSEGRSSGNTIYF	TGTGCCAGCAGTGAAGGAAGAAGCTCTGGAAACACCATATATTTT
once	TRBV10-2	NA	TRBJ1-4	CASSESVGGNEKLFF	TGCGCCAGCAGTGAGTCCGTGGGGGGTAATGAAAAACTGTTTTTT
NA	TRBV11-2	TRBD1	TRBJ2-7	CANGQGVYEQYF	TGTGCCAACGGACAGGGGGTATACGAGCAGTACTTC
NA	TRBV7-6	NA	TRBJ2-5	CASSLVVLETQYF	TGTGCCAGCAGCTTAGTAGTCCTTGAGACCCAGTACTTC
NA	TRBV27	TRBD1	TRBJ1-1	CASRRTTQGTEAFF	TGTGCCAGCAGGCGAACAACACAGGGGACTGAAGCTTTCTTT
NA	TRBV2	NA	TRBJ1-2	CASSASRANYGYTF	TGTGCCAGCAGTGCCTCGAGGGCTAACTATGGCTACACCTTC
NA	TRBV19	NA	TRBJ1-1	CASSIGGTTEAFF	TGTGCCAGTAGTATCGGAGGGACTACTGAAGCTTTCTTT
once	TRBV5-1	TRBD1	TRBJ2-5	CASGTARETQYF	TGCGCCAGTGGGACAGCCAGGGAGACCCAGTACTTC
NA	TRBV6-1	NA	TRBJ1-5	CATTVDFGQPQHF	TGTGCCACCACCGTCGATTTTGGTCAGCCCCAGCATTTT
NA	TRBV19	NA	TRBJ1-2	CASSTLGHGYTF	TGTGCCAGTAGCACCCTCGGTCATGGCTACACCTTC
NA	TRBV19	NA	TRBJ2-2	CASGTGELFF	TGTGCCAGCGGGACCGGGGAGCTGTTTTTT
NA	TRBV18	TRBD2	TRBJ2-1	CASSPLRLAGGLNNEQFF	TGTGCCAGCTCACCACTCCGACTAGCGGGAGGCCTAAACAATGAGCAGTTCTTC
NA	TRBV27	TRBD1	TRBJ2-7	CASSLGATGKRYEQYF	TGTGCCAGCAGTTTAGGTGCGACAGGGAAGCGGTACGAGCAGTACTTC
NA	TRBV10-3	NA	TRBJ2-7	CAISDRRESSSYEQYF	TGTGCCATCAGTGATCGTCGGGAGAGCTCCTCCTACGAGCAGTACTTC
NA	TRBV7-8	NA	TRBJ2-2	CASSLAGASGELFF	TGTGCCAGCAGCTTAGCGGGGGCCTCAGGGGAGCTGTTTTTT
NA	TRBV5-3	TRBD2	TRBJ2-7	CARSLVLAGESYEQYF	TGTGCCAGAAGCTTAGTGCTAGCGGGAGAAAGTTACGAGCAGTACTTC
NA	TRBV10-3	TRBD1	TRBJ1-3	CAISEEGAVYGNTIYF	TGTGCCATCAGTGAAGAGGGGGCGGTGTACGGAAACACCATATATTTT
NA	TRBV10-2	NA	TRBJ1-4	CASSELRQSATNEKLFF	TGCGCCAGCAGTGAGCTTCGACAGTCGGCAACTAATGAAAAACTGTTTTTT
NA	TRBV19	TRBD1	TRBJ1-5	CASSGTGGGQPQHF	TGTGCCAGTAGTGGGACAGGGGGAGGTCAGCCCCAGCATTTT
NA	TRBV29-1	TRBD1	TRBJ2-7	CSVRTGSYEQYF	TGCAGCGTGAGGACAGGATCCTACGAGCAGTACTTC
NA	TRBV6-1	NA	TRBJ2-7	CASSEAGARLLEQYF	TGTGCCAGCAGTGAAGCGGGGGCTAGGCTTCTGGAGCAGTACTTC
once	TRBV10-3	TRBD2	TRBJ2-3	CAISELGLGRDTQYF	TGTGCCATCAGTGAGCTGGGACTAGGGCGGGATACGCAGTATTTT
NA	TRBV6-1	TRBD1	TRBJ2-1	CASRTGTGVINEQFF	TGTGCCAGCAGAACCGGGACAGGGGTTATTAATGAGCAGTTCTTC
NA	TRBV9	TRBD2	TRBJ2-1	CASTRTSARNEQFF	TGTGCCAGCACGCGGACTAGCGCCAGAAATGAGCAGTTCTTC
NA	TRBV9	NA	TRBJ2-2	CASGVQPGGELFF	TGTGCCAGCGGGGTTCAGCCGGGCGGGGAGCTGTTTTTT
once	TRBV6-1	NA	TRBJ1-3	CASSEVRGAGNTIYF	TGTGCCAGCAGTGAAGTGCGGGGGGCGGGGAACACCATATATTTT
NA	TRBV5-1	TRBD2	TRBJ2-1	CASSPYRFREGNEQFF	TGCGCCAGCAGCCCCTACAGGTTTAGGGAGGGCAATGAGCAGTTCTTC
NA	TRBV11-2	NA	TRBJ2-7	CASSEHLTSGLRYEQYF	TGTGCCAGCAGCGAACACCTCACATCGGGACTCCGGTACGAGCAGTACTTC
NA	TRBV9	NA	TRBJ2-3	CASSVGWDSPSTDTQYF	TGTGCCAGCAGCGTAGGTTGGGACTCACCTAGCACAGATACGCAGTATTTT
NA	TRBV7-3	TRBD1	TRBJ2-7	CASSRDRVDSYEQYF	TGTGCCAGCAGCAGAGACAGGGTGGATTCCTACGAGCAGTACTTC
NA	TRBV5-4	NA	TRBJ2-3	CASSPTTTLSTDTQYF	TGTGCCAGCAGCCCGACTACGACCCTTAGCACAGATACGCAGTATTTT
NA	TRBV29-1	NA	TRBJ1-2	CSVSLTGSYTF	TGCAGCGTGTCCCTGACAGGCAGCTACACCTTC
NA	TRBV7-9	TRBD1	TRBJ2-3	CASSSTGNIQTDTQYF	TGTGCCAGCAGCTCGACAGGGAATATCCAAACAGATACGCAGTATTTT
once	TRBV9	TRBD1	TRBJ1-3	CASNSTGTGSRHSGNTIYF	TGTGCCAGCAATAGCACCGGGACAGGGAGTCGCCACTCTGGAAACACCATATATTTT
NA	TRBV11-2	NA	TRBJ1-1	CASSLDIWGGAEAFF	TGTGCCAGCAGCTTAGATATTTGGGGAGGCGCTGAAGCTTTCTTT
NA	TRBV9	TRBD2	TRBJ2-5	CASSVGGGRETQYF	TGTGCCAGCAGCGTAGGGGGAGGGCGGGAGACCCAGTACTTC
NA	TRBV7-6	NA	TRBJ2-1	CASSLALGGRIHNEQFF	TGTGCCAGCAGCTTAGCGCTCGGGGGGCGCATACACAATGAGCAGTTCTTC
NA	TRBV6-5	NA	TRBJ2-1	CASSYSGRLYNEQFF	TGTGCCAGCAGTTACAGCGGAAGACTATACAATGAGCAGTTCTTC
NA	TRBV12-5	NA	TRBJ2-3	CASAGLTDTQYF	TGTGCTAGTGCCGGACTCACAGATACGCAGTATTTT
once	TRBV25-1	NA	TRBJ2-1	CASSEHSGTHNEQFF	TGTGCCAGCAGTGAACATAGCGGAACCCACAATGAGCAGTTCTTC
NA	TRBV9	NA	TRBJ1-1	CASSVSGVGNTEAFF	TGTGCCAGCAGCGTAAGTGGGGTGGGGAACACTGAAGCTTTCTTT
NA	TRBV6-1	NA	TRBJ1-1	CASSFIGGLNTEAFF	TGTGCCAGCAGTTTTATCGGGGGTCTGAACACTGAAGCTTTCTTT
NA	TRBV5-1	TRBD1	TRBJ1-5	CASSLGGGRSNQPQHF	TGCGCCAGCAGCTTAGGAGGGGGCCGGAGCAATCAGCCCCAGCATTTT
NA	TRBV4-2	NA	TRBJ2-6	CASSPGQPGANVLTF	TGTGCCAGCAGCCCTGGACAGCCTGGGGCCAACGTCCTGACTTTC
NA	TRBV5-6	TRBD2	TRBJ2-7	CASSLGLAGSYEQYF	TGTGCCAGCAGCTTAGGACTAGCGGGATCCTACGAGCAGTACTTC
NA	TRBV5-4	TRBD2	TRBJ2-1	CASSSGLAGDEQFF	TGTGCCAGCAGCTCGGGACTAGCGGGAGATGAGCAGTTCTTC
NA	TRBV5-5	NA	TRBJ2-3	CASSLIHTQYF	TGTGCCAGCAGCTTGATCCATACGCAGTATTTT
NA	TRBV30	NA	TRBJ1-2	CAWSAISRSPSFGYGYTF	TGTGCCTGGAGTGCGATTAGTCGGTCCCCTTCCTTCGGGTATGGCTACACCTTC
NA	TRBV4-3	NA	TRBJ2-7	CASSQESSATYEQYF	TGCGCCAGCAGCCAAGAGAGTAGCGCAACCTACGAGCAGTACTTC